The clone carrying this TCR beta chain was counted many times. These data are taken from a study of T cells in Graves' hyperthyroidism and ophthalmopathy. The CDR3 regions of TCR beta were amplified from RNA transcripts. HTBI primers drove first-round RT-PCR of the TCR CDR3. One entry per CDR3 protein results from TCRdb running MiXCR on the multiplex PCR reads. The sample comprises roughly 99,000 distinct CDR3 sequences, approximately 16% of which are singletons, and 40% to 50% rests with the top ten. The TCR originated in a woman aged 45-60 years with Graves' hyperthyroidism. The sample taken for sequencing was blood.

The DNA of the CDR3 is TGTGCCAGCTCACCAGTTTGGCGGGGATCAAGCACAGATACGCAGTATTTT. Its protein product is CASSPVWRGSSTDTQYF. This rearrangement joins TRBV18 to TRBJ2-3, with D maybe TRBD2 (6 bases). The CDR3 contains 17 residues. Germline V gene sequence: CDR1 KGHSH, CDR2 LQKENI. The germline V and J ends were trimmed by 2 bases and 0 bases, with 15 bases remaining between them.